These T cell receptor beta chains were read from a single sample in a study of T cells in Graves' hyperthyroidism and ophthalmopathy. Via MiXCR, TCRdb re-called the multiplex PCR reads, giving one row per CDR3 protein. The sample shows around 370,000 distinct CDR3 sequences, approximately 17% of them seen only once. The sequencing input was blood. Receptors were obtained from a man aged 18 to 29 with Graves' ophthalmopathy. Each CDR3 is given with its conserved first and last residue. The D gene is left open where the match is weak. Clone size appears in some rows only: once, few, many, or a class for an expanded clone.

V: TRBV7-9; size: many; J: TRBJ2-7; D: TRBD1; DNA: TGTGCCAGCAGCTTAGAAGGGGGCGCCTACGAGCAGTACTTC; CDR3: CASSLEGGAYEQYF
V: TRBV20-1; size: many; J: TRBJ2-7; D: TRBD1; DNA: TGCAGTGCTAGAGATAGCAACAGGGGGGTCCACGAGCAGTACTTC; CDR3: CSARDSNRGVHEQYF
V: TRBV9; size: .; J: TRBJ2-1; D: TRBD1; DNA: TGTGCCAGCAGCCCCCGGACAGGGGAGTTGTCGGGCTCCTACAATGAGCAGTTCTTC; CDR3: CASSPRTGELSGSYNEQFF
V: TRBV5-6; size: many; J: TRBJ2-7; D: .; DNA: TGTGCCAGCAGCTTGGGGCCACACGGCGAGCAGTACTTC; CDR3: CASSLGPHGEQYF
V: TRBV29-1; size: .; J: TRBJ1-2; D: .; DNA: TGCAGCGTTGAAGATGTGAATAACTATGGCTACACCTTC; CDR3: CSVEDVNNYGYTF
V: TRBV28; size: few; J: TRBJ2-2; D: .; DNA: TGTGCCAGCAGTTTACGACAACTCACCGGGGAGCTGTTTTTT; CDR3: CASSLRQLTGELFF
V: TRBV6-1; size: many; J: TRBJ1-1; D: .; DNA: TGTGCCAGCAGCCTTCAGGGTTCGTTCAGGGACACTGAAGCTTTCTTT; CDR3: CASSLQGSFRDTEAFF
V: TRBV2; size: .; J: TRBJ1-1; D: .; DNA: TGTGCCAGCAGTGAAGGCCCGTCGGCGGATACGAACTCTTTCTTT; CDR3: CASSEGPSADTNSFF
V: TRBV6-1; size: many; J: TRBJ1-1; D: TRBD1; DNA: TGTGCCAGCAGTACATCAGGGGGCACCACTGAAGCTTTCTTT; CDR3: CASSTSGGTTEAFF
V: TRBV24-1; size: .; J: TRBJ2-7; D: .; DNA: TGTGCCACCAGTGACCGGCTGAGGGACGAGCAGTACTTC; CDR3: CATSDRLRDEQYF
V: TRBV10-2; size: few; J: TRBJ2-1; D: .; DNA: TGCGCCAGCCGGGTGTACAATGAGCAGTTCTTC; CDR3: CASRVYNEQFF
V: TRBV7-2; size: many; J: TRBJ2-1; D: TRBD2; DNA: TGTGCCAGCACCGCGACGGGGGGGGCTTACAATGAGCAGTTCTTC; CDR3: CASTATGGAYNEQFF
V: TRBV6-1; size: .; J: TRBJ2-3; D: TRBD2; DNA: TGTGCCAGCACCTATAGCGGGGGAATCACAGATACGCAGTATTTT; CDR3: CASTYSGGITDTQYF
V: TRBV11-2; size: few; J: TRBJ1-3; D: .; DNA: TGTGCCAGCAGCTTAGCTGGTCCCCCCATATATTTT; CDR3: CASSLAGPPIYF
V: TRBV2; size: many; J: TRBJ2-7; D: .; DNA: TGTGCCAGCAGTGGGGCCTACGAGCAGTACTTC; CDR3: CASSGAYEQYF
V: TRBV5-1; size: few; J: TRBJ2-1; D: TRBD2; DNA: TGCGCCAGCAGCTCTGACCCGGTCACTAGCGGGGGGAGGAATGAGCAGTTCTTC; CDR3: CASSSDPVTSGGRNEQFF
V: TRBV2; size: many; J: TRBJ1-1; D: .; DNA: TGTGCCAGCAGCCGTACCGCGGACAGTGGGAACACTGAAGCTTTCTTT; CDR3: CASSRTADSGNTEAFF
V: TRBV9; size: few; J: TRBJ1-2; D: TRBD1; DNA: TGTGCCAGCAGCGAGAGGGCACAGGGGGCAAACCGTCAATTTTATGGCTACACCTTC; CDR3: CASSERAQGANRQFYGYTF
V: TRBV14; size: many; J: TRBJ1-1; D: .; DNA: TGTGCCAGCAGCCAAGTCGGGGGGACTGGTGAAGCTTTCTTT; CDR3: CASSQVGGTGEAFF
V: TRBV10-3; size: many; J: TRBJ1-5; D: .; DNA: TGTGCCATCAGTGCAGGACAGCCCAATCAGCCCCAGCATTTT; CDR3: CAISAGQPNQPQHF
V: TRBV6-1; size: .; J: TRBJ2-1; D: .; DNA: TGTGCCAGCAGTGCCGGGCAGGAACCTTTCATTGAGCAGTTCTTC; CDR3: CASSAGQEPFIEQFF
V: TRBV10-3; size: .; J: TRBJ1-1; D: .; DNA: TGTGCCATCAGGCCCGGGCCACAAATGGGGACTGAAGCTTTCTTT; CDR3: CAIRPGPQMGTEAFF
V: TRBV28; size: .; J: TRBJ2-1; D: TRBD2; DNA: TGTGCCAGCACCTACAATAGCGGGAGTATATCTGAGCAGTTCTTC; CDR3: CASTYNSGSISEQFF
V: TRBV10-3; size: .; J: TRBJ2-3; D: .; DNA: TGTGCCATCAAAATACAGCCCCGGGACACCCACACAGATACGCAGTATTTT; CDR3: CAIKIQPRDTHTDTQYF
V: TRBV6-1; size: few; J: TRBJ2-7; D: .; DNA: TGTGCCAGCATAAGGGACACTCCCTACGAGCAGTACTTC; CDR3: CASIRDTPYEQYF
V: TRBV20-1; size: few; J: TRBJ1-4; D: .; DNA: TGCAGTGCTCGTCCGGGGGGTGAAAAACTGTTTTTT; CDR3: CSARPGGEKLFF
V: TRBV27; size: few; J: TRBJ2-3; D: .; DNA: TGTGCCAGCAGTTTATTAGGGGAGACAGATACGCAGTATTTT; CDR3: CASSLLGETDTQYF
V: TRBV3-1; size: many; J: TRBJ1-4; D: .; DNA: TGTGCCAGCAGCCTGGGACGGACTAATGAAAAACTGTTTTTT; CDR3: CASSLGRTNEKLFF
V: TRBV7-2; size: few; J: TRBJ2-3; D: .; DNA: TGTGCCAGCAGCCGATTAGGGAGAACAGATACGCAGTATTTT; CDR3: CASSRLGRTDTQYF
V: TRBV5-6; size: few; J: TRBJ1-4; D: .; DNA: TGTGCCAGCAGCCAGTACGAGAGGAGCACTAATGAAAAACTGTTTTTT; CDR3: CASSQYERSTNEKLFF
V: TRBV11-1; size: many; J: TRBJ2-3; D: .; DNA: TGTGCCAGCAGCGCGGAATTCTCAGATACGCAGTATTTT; CDR3: CASSAEFSDTQYF
V: TRBV19; size: .; J: TRBJ2-7; D: TRBD1; DNA: TGTGCCAGTAGTCCTCTCGGACAGGGGTCCTACGAGCAGTACTTC; CDR3: CASSPLGQGSYEQYF
V: TRBV28; size: many; J: TRBJ2-2; D: .; DNA: TGTGCCAGCAGTCGGGAAAACACCGGGGAGCTGTTTTTT; CDR3: CASSRENTGELFF
V: TRBV12-3/TRBV12-4; size: many; J: TRBJ1-5; D: TRBD1; DNA: TGTGCCAGCAGTTTATACGGACAGGGTGGTCAGCCCCAGCATTTT; CDR3: CASSLYGQGGQPQHF
V: TRBV2; size: many; J: TRBJ1-5; D: .; DNA: TGTGCCAGCAGTGAGGAGGGGGTAGGCAATCAGCCCCAGCATTTT; CDR3: CASSEEGVGNQPQHF
V: TRBV5-1; size: many; J: TRBJ2-5; D: .; DNA: TGCGCCAGCAGCCAAACAGGGAGCGGCGAGACCCAGTACTTC; CDR3: CASSQTGSGETQYF
V: TRBV28; size: many; J: TRBJ1-2; D: TRBD1; DNA: TGTGCCAGCAACAATGGACAGGCAGCTAACTATGGCTACACCTTC; CDR3: CASNNGQAANYGYTF
V: TRBV12-3/TRBV12-4; size: .; J: TRBJ2-7; D: TRBD2; DNA: TGTGCCAGCAGCTTGGGAGGGTCCGAGCAGTACTTC; CDR3: CASSLGGSEQYF
V: TRBV4-1; size: .; J: TRBJ1-6; D: .; DNA: TGCGCCAGCAGCCAAGGCCTTAGCTCCTATAATTCACCCCTCCACTTT; CDR3: CASSQGLSSYNSPLHF
V: TRBV27; size: many; J: TRBJ2-7; D: TRBD1; DNA: TGTGCCAGCAGTTTATCGACCGGGACAGGGTCCTACGAGCAGTACTTC; CDR3: CASSLSTGTGSYEQYF
V: TRBV18; size: many; J: TRBJ1-1; D: .; DNA: TGTGCCAGCTCACCACGTGATGGTGAGAACACTGAAGCTTTCTTT; CDR3: CASSPRDGENTEAFF
V: TRBV12-3/TRBV12-4; size: .; J: TRBJ2-2; D: .; DNA: TGTGCCAGCAGTTTAGAACAGGGCTACACCGGGGAGCTGTTTTTT; CDR3: CASSLEQGYTGELFF
V: TRBV19; size: few; J: TRBJ2-1; D: TRBD1; DNA: TGTGCCAGTAGTGAATTCTCCGGGACAGGGGGCCACAATGAGCAGTTCTTC; CDR3: CASSEFSGTGGHNEQFF
V: TRBV11-2; size: .; J: TRBJ2-1; D: .; DNA: TGTGCCAGCAGCGCACTAGGTGGGGGCAGGCAGTTCTTC; CDR3: CASSALGGGRQFF
V: TRBV6-1; size: many; J: TRBJ2-3; D: .; DNA: TGTGCCAGCAGAGTACGGACAGATAGCACAGATACGCAGTATTTT; CDR3: CASRVRTDSTDTQYF